This T cell receptor (beta chain) was identified during a study of blood T cell repertoires in COVID-19. Germline values: CDR1 MGHRA, CDR2 YSYEKL. Between the trimmed V and J ends, which lost 3 bases and 6 bases, there was a span of 27 bases. The CDR3 sequence is 19 residues long. This clone has just one count. Generated by immunoSEQ multiplex PCR, the TCRdb table keeps only in-frame clones and is missing some. The sample shows a few hundred thousand clones, 80% to 90% of them seen only once. The chain links TRBV4-1 to TRBJ1-5, with D unclear. This receptor was obtained from a man aged 18 to 30 who had recovered from COVID-19. The sequenced sample consisted of peripheral blood. The CDR3 protein is CASSQSPDGPGIKFQPQHF. CDR3 DNA: TGCGCCAGCAGCCAGAGCCCTGATGGCCCGGGGATAAAGTTTCAGCCCCAGCATTTT.